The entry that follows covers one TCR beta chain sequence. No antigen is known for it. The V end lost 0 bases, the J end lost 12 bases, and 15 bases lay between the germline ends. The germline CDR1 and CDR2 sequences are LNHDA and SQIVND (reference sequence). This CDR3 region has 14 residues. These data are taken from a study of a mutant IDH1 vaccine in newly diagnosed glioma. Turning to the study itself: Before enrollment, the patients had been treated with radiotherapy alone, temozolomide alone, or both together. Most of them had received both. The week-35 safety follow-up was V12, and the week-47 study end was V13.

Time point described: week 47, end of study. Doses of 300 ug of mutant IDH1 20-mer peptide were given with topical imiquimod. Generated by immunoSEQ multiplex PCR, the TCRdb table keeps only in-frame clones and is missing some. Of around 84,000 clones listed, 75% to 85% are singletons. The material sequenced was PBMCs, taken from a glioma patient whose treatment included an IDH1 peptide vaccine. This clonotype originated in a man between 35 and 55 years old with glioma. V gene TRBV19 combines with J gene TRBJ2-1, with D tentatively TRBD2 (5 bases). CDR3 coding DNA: TGTGCCAGTAGTATAGACCGAGACCGGGGATGGCAGTTCTTC. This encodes CASSIDRDRGWQFF.